Sequencing of this TCR beta chain was carried out in a study of T-cell reconstitution after alpha-beta-depleted transplantation in children. Study observations and caveats: The main origin of T-cell counts and diversity one year after transplant was newly produced T cells. Roughly two months post-transplant, alpha-beta T cells reportedly originated from several hundred graft clones that had expanded.

The TCRbeta library incorporated unique molecular identifiers. TCRdb re-derived calls from the PCR reads in MiXCR, one entry per CDR3 protein. The data contain 200,000 to 250,000 distinct CDR3 sequences, 8.2% of them singletons. The CDR3 has 14 amino acids. Losses at the gene ends were 2 bases for V and 5 bases for J; bases not matched to a gene: 3. Germline CDR1 reads MNHEY; CDR2 reads SVGAGI. This clonotype was seen many times. What it recognizes is unknown. This receptor was identified in a male patient younger than 18 who had a stem cell transplant for acute lymphoblastic leukemia, so the T cells may come from the graft donor. The specimen comprised PBMCs, mostly from graft donor cells, sampled 180 days after TCRalphabeta/CD19-depleted stem cell transplant. The V gene is TRBV6-5, the J gene TRBJ2-5, with 9 bases matching TRBD2. Here the CDR3 reads CASSYRRGGETQYF. The CDR3 DNA follows: TGTGCCAGCAGTTACCGGCGGGGGGGGGAGACCCAGTACTTC.